This TCR beta chain was sequenced in a study of molecular identifiers for immune sequencing clone quantification. As previously described, bulk TCR libraries were made using listed TCR primers. TCRdb used MiXCR to reprocess the PCR reads, holding one entry per CDR3 protein. The sample carries about 640,000 distinct CDR3 sequences, 20% recorded once. Sorting selected naive CD8 T cells with a CD8+CD4-CCR7+CD45RA+ phenotype. The TCR was taken from a human donor in good health. Some libraries in this study had Jurkat cell RNA spiked in. The material sequenced was naive CD8+ T cells from blood, with Jurkat cell RNA spiked in. The subset: FACS-sorted CD8+CD4-CCR7+CD45RA+ naive T cells.

The CDR3 coding sequence is TGTGCCAGCAGCGTAGATCTAAATGAAGGATACGAGCAGTACTTC. This codes for CASSVDLNEGYEQYF. This sequence joins TRBV9 and TRBJ2-7; D is ambiguous. The length of the CDR3 is 15 residues. Germline V gives CDR1 SGDLS, CDR2 YYNGEE. Trimming shortened V by 0 bases and J by 4 bases, and 14 bases separated the two germline ends.